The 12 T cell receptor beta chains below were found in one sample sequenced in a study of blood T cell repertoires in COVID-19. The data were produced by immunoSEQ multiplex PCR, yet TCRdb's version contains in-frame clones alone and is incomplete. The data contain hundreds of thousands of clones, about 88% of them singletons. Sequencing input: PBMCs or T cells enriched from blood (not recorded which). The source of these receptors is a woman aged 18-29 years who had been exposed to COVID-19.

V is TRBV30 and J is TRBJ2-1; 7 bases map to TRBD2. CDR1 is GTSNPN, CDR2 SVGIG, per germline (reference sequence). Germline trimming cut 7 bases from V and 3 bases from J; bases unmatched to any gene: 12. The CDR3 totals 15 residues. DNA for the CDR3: TGTGCCTACTCCGGGGGAGGGCTAAACTACAATGAGCAGTTCTTC. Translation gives CAYSGGGLNYNEQFF.

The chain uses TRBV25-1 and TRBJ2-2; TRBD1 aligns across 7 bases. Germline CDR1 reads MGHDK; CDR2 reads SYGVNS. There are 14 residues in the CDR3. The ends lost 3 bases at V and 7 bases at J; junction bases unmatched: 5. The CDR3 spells CASSDAGGVGELFF. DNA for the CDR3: TGTGCCAGCAGTGACGCAGGGGGAGTCGGGGAGCTGTTTTTT.

Here the CDR3 reads CASSIAGGTYEQYF. In nucleotides, the CDR3 is TGTGCCAGCAGCATAGCGGGAGGGACCTACGAGCAGTACTTC. This chain uses TRBV3-1 (or the pseudogene TRBV3-2) with TRBJ2-7; 11 bases match TRBD2. The CDR3 contains 14 residues. Germline CDR1 is LGHDT and CDR2 is YNNKEL (reference sequence). Losses at the gene ends were 5 bases for V and 2 bases for J; bases not matched to a gene: 2.

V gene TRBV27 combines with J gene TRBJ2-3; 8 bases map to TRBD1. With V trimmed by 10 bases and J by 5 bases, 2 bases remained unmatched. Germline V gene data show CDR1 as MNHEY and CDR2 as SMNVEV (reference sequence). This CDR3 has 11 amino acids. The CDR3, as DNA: TGTGCCAATACAGGGGGAGATACGCAGTATTTT. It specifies CANTGGDTQYF.

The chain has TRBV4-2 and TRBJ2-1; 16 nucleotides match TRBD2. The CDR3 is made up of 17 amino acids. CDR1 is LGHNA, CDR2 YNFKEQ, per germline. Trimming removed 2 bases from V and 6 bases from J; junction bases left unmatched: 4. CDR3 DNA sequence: TGTGCCAGCAGCCAATCGGGACTAGCGGGGGGGCCCAATGAGCAGTTCTTC. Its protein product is CASSQSGLAGGPNEQFF.

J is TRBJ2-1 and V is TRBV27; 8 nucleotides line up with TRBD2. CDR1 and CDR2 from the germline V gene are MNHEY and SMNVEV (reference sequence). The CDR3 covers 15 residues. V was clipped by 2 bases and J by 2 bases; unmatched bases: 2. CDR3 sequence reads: CASSLSSGAYNEQFF. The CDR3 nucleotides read TGTGCCAGCAGTTTAAGTAGCGGGGCCTACAATGAGCAGTTCTTC.

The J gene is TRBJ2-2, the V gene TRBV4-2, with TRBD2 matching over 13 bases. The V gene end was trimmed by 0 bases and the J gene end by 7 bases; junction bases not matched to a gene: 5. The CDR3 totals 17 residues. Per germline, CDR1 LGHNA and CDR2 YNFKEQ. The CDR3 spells CASSQETSGGDGGELFF. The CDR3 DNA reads TGTGCCAGCAGCCAAGAAACTAGCGGGGGGGACGGCGGGGAGCTGTTTTTT.

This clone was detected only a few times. The CDR3 reads CASSVLAGAGETQYF. In DNA, the CDR3 is TGCGCCAGCAGCGTGCTAGCGGGGGCTGGGGAGACCCAGTACTTC. The chain is built from TRBV5-1 and TRBJ2-5; TRBD2 matches 10 bases. The germline CDR1 and CDR2 sequences are SGHRS and YFSETQ. The CDR3 spans 15 residues. J gave up 5 bases and V 4 bases, and 8 bases lay outside the gene matches.

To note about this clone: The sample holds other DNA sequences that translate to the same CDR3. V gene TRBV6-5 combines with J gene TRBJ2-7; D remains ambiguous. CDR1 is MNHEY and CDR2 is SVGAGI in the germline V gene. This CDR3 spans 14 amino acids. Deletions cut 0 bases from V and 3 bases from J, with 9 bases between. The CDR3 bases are TGTGCCAGCAGTTACTCGAGGCAGATCTACGAGCAGTACTTC. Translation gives CASSYSRQIYEQYF.

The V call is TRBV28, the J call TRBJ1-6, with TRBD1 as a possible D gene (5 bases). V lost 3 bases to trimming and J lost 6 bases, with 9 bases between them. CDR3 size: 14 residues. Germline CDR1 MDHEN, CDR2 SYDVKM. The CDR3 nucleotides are TGTGCCAGCAGTTTCGACAGAATTAATTCACCCCTCCACTTT. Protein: CASSFDRINSPLHF.

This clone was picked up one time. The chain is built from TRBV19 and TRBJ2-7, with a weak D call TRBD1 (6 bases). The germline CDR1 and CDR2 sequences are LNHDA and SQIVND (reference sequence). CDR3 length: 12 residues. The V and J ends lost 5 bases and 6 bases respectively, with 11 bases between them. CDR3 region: CASSPTGTEQYF. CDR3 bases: TGTGCCAGTAGTCCTACAGGGACCGAGCAGTACTTC.

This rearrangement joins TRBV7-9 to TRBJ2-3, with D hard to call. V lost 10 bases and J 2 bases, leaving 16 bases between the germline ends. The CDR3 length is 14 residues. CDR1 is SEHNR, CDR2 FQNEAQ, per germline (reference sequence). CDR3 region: CATPGDRLTDTQYF. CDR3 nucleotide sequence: TGTGCCACCCCTGGAGACCGCCTCACAGATACGCAGTATTTT. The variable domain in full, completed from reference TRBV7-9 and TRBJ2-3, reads DTGVSQNPRHKITKRGQNVTFRCDPISEHNRLYWYRQTLGQGPEFLTYFQNEAQLEKSRLLSDRFSAERPKGSFSTLEIQRTEQGDSAMYLCATPGDRLTDTQYFGPGTRLTVL.